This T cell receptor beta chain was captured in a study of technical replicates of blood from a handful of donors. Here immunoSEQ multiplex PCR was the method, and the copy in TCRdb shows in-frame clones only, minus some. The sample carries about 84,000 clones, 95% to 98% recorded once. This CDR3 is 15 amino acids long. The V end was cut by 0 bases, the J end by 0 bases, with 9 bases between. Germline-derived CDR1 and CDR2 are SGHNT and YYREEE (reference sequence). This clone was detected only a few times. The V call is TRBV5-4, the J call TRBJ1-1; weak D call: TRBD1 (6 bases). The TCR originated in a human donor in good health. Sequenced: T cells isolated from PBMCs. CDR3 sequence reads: CASSLGGTLNTEAFF. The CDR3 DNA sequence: TGTGCCAGCAGCTTGGGAGGGACACTGAACACTGAAGCTTTCTTT.